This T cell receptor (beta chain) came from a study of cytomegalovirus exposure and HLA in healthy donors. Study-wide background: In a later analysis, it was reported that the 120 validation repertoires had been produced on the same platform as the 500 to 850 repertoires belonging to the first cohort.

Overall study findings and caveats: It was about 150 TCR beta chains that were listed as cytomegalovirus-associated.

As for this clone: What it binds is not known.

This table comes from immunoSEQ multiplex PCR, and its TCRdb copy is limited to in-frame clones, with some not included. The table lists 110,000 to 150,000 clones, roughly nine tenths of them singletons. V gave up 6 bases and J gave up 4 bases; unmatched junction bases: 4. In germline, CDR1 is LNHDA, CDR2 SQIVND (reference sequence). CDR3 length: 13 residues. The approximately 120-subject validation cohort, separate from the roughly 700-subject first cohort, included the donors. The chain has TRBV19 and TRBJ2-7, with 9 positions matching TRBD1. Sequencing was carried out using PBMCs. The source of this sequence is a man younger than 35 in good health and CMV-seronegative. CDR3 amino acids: CASRTGQGYEQYF. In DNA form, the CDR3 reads TGTGCCAGTAGAACCGGACAGGGGTACGAGCAGTACTTC. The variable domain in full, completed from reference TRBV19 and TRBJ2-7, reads DGGITQSPKYLFRKEGQNVTLSCEQNLNHDAMYWYRQDPGQGLRLIYYSQIVNDFQKGDIAEGYSVSREKKESFPLTVTSAQKNPTAFYLCASRTGQGYEQYFGPGTRLTVT.